Listed here is a single T cell receptor (beta chain). Via MiXCR, TCRdb re-called the 5' RACE reads, giving one row per CDR3 protein. The repertoire holds about 68,000 distinct CDR3 sequences, around 15% seen once, with 31% in the top ten. These data are taken from a study of T-cell memory formation after mild COVID-19. V was pared by 5 bases and J by 2 bases, with 7 bases between. The CDR3 contains 12 residues. Germline CDR1 is MGHRA and CDR2 is YSYEKL. The V call is TRBV4-1, the J call TRBJ2-7, with D possibly TRBD1 on 5 matching bases. This receptor was identified in an adult woman who had mild COVID-19 (a few samples of this study predate the infection). Cell type and time point are not known. Sequenced material: PBMCs or a T cell subset sorted from them (not recorded which). The DNA for the CDR3 is TGCGCCAGCAGCGACAGTCCCTACGAGCAGTACTTC. It codes for CASSDSPYEQYF.